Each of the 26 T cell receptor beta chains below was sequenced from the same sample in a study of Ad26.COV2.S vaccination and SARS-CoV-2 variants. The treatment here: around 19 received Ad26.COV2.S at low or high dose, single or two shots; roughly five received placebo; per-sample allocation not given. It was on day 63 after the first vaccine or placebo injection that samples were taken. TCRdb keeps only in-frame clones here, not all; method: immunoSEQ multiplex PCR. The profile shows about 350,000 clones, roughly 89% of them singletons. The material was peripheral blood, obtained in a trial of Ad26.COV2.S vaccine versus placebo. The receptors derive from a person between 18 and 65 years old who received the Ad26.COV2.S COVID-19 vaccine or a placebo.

In DNA, the CDR3 is TGTGCCAGTAGCATACTCGACTCGGGGGAGCAGTACTTC. It codes for CASSILDSGEQYF. The V and J genes are TRBV19 and TRBJ2-7; D is possibly TRBD2 (5 bases). V was pared by 6 bases and J by 7 bases, with 16 bases between. The V gene's germline CDR1 is LNHDA and CDR2 SQIVND (reference sequence). CDR3 size: 13 residues.

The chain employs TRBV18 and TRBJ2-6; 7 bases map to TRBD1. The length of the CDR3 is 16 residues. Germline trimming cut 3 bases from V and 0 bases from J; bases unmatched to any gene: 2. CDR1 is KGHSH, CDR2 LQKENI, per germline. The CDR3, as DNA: TGTGCCAGCTCACCCGGACAGGCCTCTGGGGCCAACGTCCTGACTTTC. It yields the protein CASSPGQASGANVLTF. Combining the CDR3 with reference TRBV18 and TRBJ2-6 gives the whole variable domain NAGVMQNPRHLVRRRGQEARLRCSPMKGHSHVYWYRQLPEEGLKFMVYLQKENIIDESGMPKERFSAEFPKEGPSILRIQQVVRGDSAAYFCASSPGQASGANVLTFGAGSRLTVL.

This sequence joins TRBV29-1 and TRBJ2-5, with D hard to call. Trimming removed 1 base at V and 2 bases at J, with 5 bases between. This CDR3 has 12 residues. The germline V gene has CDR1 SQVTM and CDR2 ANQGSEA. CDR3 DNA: TGCAGCGTTGAAGGGGGACAAGAGACCCAGTACTTC. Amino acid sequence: CSVEGGQETQYF.

CDR3 sequence: CASEGAGGFQETQYF. DNA of the CDR3: TGTGCCAGCGAGGGAGCCGGGGGGTTCCAAGAGACCCAGTACTTC. The J gene is TRBJ2-5, the V gene TRBV7-9, with 7 bases identical to TRBD2. After removal of 8 bases from V and 1 base from J, the junction contained 10 bases not matched to a gene. The CDR3 runs to 15 residues. The germline V gene has CDR1 SEHNR and CDR2 FQNEAQ (reference sequence).

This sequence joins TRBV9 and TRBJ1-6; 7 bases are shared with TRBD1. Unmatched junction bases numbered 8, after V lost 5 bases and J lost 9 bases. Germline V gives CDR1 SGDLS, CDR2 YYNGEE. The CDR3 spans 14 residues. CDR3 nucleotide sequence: TGTGCCAGCAGTGGGACAGTGTCTAGTTCACCCCTCCACTTT. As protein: CASSGTVSSSPLHF.

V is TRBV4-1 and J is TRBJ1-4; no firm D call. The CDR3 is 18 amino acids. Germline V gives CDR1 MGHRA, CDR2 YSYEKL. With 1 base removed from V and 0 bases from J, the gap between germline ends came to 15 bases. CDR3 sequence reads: CASSQGKVTVATNEKLFF. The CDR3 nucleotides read TGCGCCAGCAGCCAAGGAAAGGTTACTGTTGCAACTAATGAAAAACTGTTTTTT.

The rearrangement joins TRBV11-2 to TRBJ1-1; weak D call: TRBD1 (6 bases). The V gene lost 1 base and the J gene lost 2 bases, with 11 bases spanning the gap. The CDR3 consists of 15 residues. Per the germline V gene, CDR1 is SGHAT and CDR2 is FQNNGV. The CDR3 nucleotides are TGTGCCAGCAGCTTAGCACGGGGGCGAAACACTGAAGCTTTCTTT. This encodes CASSLARGRNTEAFF.

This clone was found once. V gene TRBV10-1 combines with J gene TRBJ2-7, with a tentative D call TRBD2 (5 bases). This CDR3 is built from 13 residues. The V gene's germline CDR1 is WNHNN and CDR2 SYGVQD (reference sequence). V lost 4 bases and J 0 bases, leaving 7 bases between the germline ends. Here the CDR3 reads CASSGGSSYEQYF. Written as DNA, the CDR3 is TGCGCCAGCAGTGGCGGGTCCTCCTACGAGCAGTACTTC.

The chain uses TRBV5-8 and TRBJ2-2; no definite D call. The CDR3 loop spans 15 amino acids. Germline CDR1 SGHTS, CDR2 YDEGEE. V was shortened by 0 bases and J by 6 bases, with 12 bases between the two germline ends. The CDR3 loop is CASSLVPGFPGELFF. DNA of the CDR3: TGTGCCAGCAGCTTGGTGCCAGGATTCCCCGGGGAGCTGTTTTTT.

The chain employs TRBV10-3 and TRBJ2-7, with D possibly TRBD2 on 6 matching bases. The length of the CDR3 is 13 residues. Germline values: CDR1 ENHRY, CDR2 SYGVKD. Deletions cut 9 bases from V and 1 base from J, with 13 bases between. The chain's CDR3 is CAMRDVASYEQYF. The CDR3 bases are TGTGCCATGCGGGACGTCGCGTCCTACGAGCAGTACTTC.

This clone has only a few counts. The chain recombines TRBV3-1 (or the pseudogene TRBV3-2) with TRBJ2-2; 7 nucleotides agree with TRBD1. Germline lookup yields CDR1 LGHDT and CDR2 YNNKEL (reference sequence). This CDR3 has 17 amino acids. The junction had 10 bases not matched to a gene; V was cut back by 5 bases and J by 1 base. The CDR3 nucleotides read TGTGCCAGCAGCGATTCTTCGTGGACAGGGAACACCGGGGAGCTGTTTTTT. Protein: CASSDSSWTGNTGELFF.

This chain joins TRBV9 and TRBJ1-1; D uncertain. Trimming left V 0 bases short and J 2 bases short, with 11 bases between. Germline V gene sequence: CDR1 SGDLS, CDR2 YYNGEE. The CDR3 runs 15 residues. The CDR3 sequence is CASSVGVSGNTEAFF. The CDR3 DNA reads TGTGCCAGCAGCGTAGGGGTTTCGGGAAACACTGAAGCTTTCTTT.

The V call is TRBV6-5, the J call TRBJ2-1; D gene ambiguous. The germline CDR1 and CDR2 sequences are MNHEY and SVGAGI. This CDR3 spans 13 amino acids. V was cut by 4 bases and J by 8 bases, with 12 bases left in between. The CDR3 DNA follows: TGTGCCAGCAGTTTCTACGAGGTGGATGAGCAGTTCTTC. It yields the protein CASSFYEVDEQFF.

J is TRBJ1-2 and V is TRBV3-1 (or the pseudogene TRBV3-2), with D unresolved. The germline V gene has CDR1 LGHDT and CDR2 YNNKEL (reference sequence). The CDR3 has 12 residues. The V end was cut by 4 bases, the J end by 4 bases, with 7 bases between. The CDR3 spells CASSRQTYGYTF. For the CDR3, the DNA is TGTGCCAGCAGCCGCCAGACCTATGGCTACACCTTC.

CDR3 nucleotide sequence: TGTGCCAGCATGGCGCTAGCGGAAGAGACCCAGTACTTC. Translated: CASMALAEETQYF. The chain couples TRBV27 to TRBJ2-5, with 7 bases identical to TRBD2. Germline lookup yields CDR1 MNHEY and CDR2 SMNVEV (reference sequence). After removal of 7 bases from V and 3 bases from J, the junction contained 5 bases not matched to a gene. This CDR3 contains 13 residues.

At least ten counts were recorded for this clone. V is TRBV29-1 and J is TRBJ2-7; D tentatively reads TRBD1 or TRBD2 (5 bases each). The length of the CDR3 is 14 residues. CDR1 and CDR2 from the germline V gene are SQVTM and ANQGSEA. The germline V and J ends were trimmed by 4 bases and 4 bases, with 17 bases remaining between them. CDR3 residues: CSVVWDGDLYEQYF. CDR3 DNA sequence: TGCAGCGTTGTTTGGGACGGAGATTTGTACGAGCAGTACTTC.

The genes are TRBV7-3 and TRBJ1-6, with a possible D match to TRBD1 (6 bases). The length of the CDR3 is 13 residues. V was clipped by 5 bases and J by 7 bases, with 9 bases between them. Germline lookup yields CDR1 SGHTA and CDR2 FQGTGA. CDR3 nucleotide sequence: TGTGCCAGCAGCACAGGGAGGAATTCACCCCTCCACTTT. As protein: CASSTGRNSPLHF.

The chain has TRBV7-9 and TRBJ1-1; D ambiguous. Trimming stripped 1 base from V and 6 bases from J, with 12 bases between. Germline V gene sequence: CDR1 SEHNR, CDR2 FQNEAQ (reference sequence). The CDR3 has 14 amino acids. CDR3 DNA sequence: TGTGCCAGCAGCTTAGAGGGAATCACTCCTGAAGCTTTCTTT. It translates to CASSLEGITPEAFF.

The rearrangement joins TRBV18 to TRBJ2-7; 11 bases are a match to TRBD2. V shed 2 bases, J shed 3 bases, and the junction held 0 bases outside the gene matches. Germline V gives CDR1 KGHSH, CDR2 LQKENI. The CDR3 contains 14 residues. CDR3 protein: CASSPGTSGYEQYF. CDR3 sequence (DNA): TGTGCCAGCTCACCAGGGACTAGCGGCTACGAGCAGTACTTC.

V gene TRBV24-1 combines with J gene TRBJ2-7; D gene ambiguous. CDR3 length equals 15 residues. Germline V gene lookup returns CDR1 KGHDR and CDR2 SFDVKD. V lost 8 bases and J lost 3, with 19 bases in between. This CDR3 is CATKRTPYLGYEQYF. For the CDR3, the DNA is TGTGCCACCAAGAGGACCCCTTACTTGGGCTACGAGCAGTACTTC.

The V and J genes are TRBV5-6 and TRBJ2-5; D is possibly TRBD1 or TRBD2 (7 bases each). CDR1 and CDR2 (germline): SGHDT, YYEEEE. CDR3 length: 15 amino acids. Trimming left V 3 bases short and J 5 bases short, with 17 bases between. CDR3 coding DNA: TGTGCCAGCAGCTCTCAGGGGGGGGTCCTGGAGACCCAGTACTTC. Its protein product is CASSSQGGVLETQYF. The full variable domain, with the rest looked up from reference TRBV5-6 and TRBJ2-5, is DAGVTQSPTHLIKTRGQQVTLRCSPKSGHDTVSWYQQALGQGPQFIFQYYEEEERQRGNFPDRFSGHQFPNYSSELNVNALLLGDSALYLCASSSQGGVLETQYFGPGTRLLVL.

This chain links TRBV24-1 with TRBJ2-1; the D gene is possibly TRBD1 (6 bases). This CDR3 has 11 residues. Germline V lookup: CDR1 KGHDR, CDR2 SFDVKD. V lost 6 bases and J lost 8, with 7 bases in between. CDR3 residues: CATSSGDEQFF. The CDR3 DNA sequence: TGTGCCACCAGTTCAGGGGATGAGCAGTTCTTC.

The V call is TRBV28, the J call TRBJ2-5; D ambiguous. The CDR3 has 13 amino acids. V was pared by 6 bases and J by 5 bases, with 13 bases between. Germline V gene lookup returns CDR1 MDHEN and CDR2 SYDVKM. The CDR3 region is CASSYTNGETQYF. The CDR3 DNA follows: TGTGCCAGCAGCTACACGAATGGGGAGACCCAGTACTTC.

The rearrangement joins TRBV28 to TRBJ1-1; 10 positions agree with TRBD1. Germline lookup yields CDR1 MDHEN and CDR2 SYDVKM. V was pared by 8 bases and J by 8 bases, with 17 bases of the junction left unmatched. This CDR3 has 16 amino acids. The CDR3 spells CASGLTGTGDRMEAFF. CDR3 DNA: TGTGCCAGCGGACTGACCGGGACAGGGGATAGAATGGAAGCTTTCTTT.

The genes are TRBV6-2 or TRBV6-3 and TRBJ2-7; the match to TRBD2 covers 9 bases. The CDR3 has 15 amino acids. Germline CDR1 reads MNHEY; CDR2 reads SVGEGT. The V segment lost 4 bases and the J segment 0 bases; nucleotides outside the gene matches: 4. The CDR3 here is CASSFRLADSYEQYF. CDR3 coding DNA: TGTGCCAGCAGTTTCCGACTAGCGGACTCCTACGAGCAGTACTTC.

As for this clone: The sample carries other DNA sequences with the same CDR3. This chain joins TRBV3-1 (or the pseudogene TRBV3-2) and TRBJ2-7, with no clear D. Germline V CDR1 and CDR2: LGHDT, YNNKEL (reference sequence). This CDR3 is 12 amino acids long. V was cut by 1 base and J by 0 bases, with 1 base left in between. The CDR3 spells CASSQVSYEQYF. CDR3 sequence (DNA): TGTGCCAGCAGCCAAGTCTCCTACGAGCAGTACTTC.